Following are 12 T cell receptor beta chains from one sample sequenced in a study of early T cells in non-severe SARS-CoV-2 infection. TCRdb reanalysed the 5' RACE reads using MiXCR and keeps one entry per CDR3 protein. The sample carries over 15,000 distinct CDR3 sequences, 4% to 5.5% recorded once. Sequences were obtained from whole blood. The receptors derive from an adult who was a healthcare worker with PCR-confirmed SARS-CoV-2 infection or an uninfected control (not recorded which).

This clonotype was picked up many times. V is TRBV30 and J is TRBJ2-7, with TRBD1 matching 8 bases. Trimming removed 3 bases from V and 9 bases from J; junction bases left unmatched: 16. CDR1 and CDR2 from the germline V gene are GTSNPN and SVGIG (reference sequence). This CDR3 is 15 amino acids long. The CDR3 region is CAWSAPDRGEMGQYF. CDR3 in DNA: TGTGCCTGGAGCGCCCCTGACAGGGGTGAAATGGGGCAGTACTTC. The entire variable domain, with the rest obtained from reference TRBV30 and TRBJ2-7, is as follows: SQTIHQWPATLVQPVGSPLSLECTVEGTSNPNLYWYRQAAGRGLQLLFYSVGIGQISSEVPQNLSASRPQDRQFILSSKKLLLSDSGFYLCAWSAPDRGEMGQYFGPGTRLTVT.

CDR3 amino acids: CASSRTKAGGPGGDTQYF. As DNA, the CDR3 is TGTGCCAGCAGTCGGACCAAAGCGGGAGGGCCTGGGGGAGATACGCAGTATTTT. The chain recombines TRBV27 with TRBJ2-3, with 10 positions matching TRBD2. The CDR3 length is 18 residues. Germline V gives CDR1 MNHEY, CDR2 SMNVEV (reference sequence). The V gene end was trimmed by 5 bases and the J gene end by 5 bases; junction bases not matched to a gene: 16.

In its sample, this clonotype ranks as medium-sized. The V call is TRBV19, the J call TRBJ1-5; no clear D. This CDR3 contains 15 residues. Trimming cost V 7 bases and J 0 bases, with 13 bases left between them. Germline-derived CDR1 and CDR2 are LNHDA and SQIVND (reference sequence). This CDR3 reads CASKFAGNSNQPQHF. The CDR3 nucleotides are TGTGCCAGTAAGTTTGCGGGGAATAGCAATCAGCCCCAGCATTTT.

By frequency in the sample, this clonotype is medium-sized. This sequence joins TRBV5-1 and TRBJ2-1, with 7 bases matching TRBD2. CDR1 is SGHRS and CDR2 is YFSETQ in the germline V gene. V shed 0 bases, J shed 3 bases, and the junction held 3 bases outside the gene matches. This CDR3 comprises 15 residues. The CDR3: CASSLAGGDYNEQFF. As DNA, the CDR3 is TGCGCCAGCAGCTTGGCGGGGGGAGACTACAATGAGCAGTTCTTC.

This clonotype was recorded at least ten times. The J gene is TRBJ2-7, the V gene TRBV12-3 or TRBV12-4; 12 bases line up with TRBD2. The CDR3 spans 14 residues. The V and J ends lost 6 bases and 9 bases, in that order; junction bases with no gene match: 9. CDR3 bases: TGTGCCAGCAGGACTAGCGGGGGTTCGTTGGTGCAGTACTTC. Encoded protein: CASRTSGGSLVQYF.

This clonotype was found many times. In DNA, the CDR3 is TGTGCCAGCTCACCACCAGTCTCGGGACGGTACAATGAGCAGTTCTTC. Translated: CASSPPVSGRYNEQFF. The rearrangement uses TRBV18 and TRBJ2-1; either TRBD1 or TRBD2 may supply D (5 bases each). Trimming stripped 0 bases from V and 4 bases from J, with 13 bases between. This CDR3 contains 16 residues. Germline CDR1 and CDR2: KGHSH and LQKENI.

This clonotype was observed many times. The gene calls are TRBV9 and TRBJ2-4, with a tentative D call TRBD2 (6 bases). Germline V gene data show CDR1 as SGDLS and CDR2 as YYNGEE. The CDR3 has 14 amino acids. The V end lost 3 bases, the J end lost 1 base, and 8 bases lay between the germline ends. The CDR3 region has the DNA TGTGCCAGCAGCGGTACTAGCGCCAAAAACATTCAGTACTTC. Encoded protein: CASSGTSAKNIQYF.

By sample share, this clonotype is medium-sized. The rearrangement joins TRBV20-1 to TRBJ2-1, with 10 bases fitting TRBD1. The CDR3 spans 14 residues. Germline V CDR1 and CDR2: DFQATT, SNEGSKA (reference sequence). Trimming took 5 bases from V and 6 from J; bases not matched to a gene: 7. The CDR3 loop reads CSASTGGSLNEQFF. CDR3 in DNA: TGCAGTGCTTCGACAGGGGGCTCCCTCAATGAGCAGTTCTTC.

This clonotype was observed at least ten times. V is TRBV10-1 and J is TRBJ2-1, with D possibly matching TRBD2 (7 bases). This CDR3 has 17 residues. The germline V and J ends were trimmed by 0 bases and 9 bases, with 21 bases remaining between them. Germline V gene sequence: CDR1 WNHNN, CDR2 SYGVQD (reference sequence). CDR3 nucleotides: TGCGCCAGCAGTGAGTCTACCCCTGCGGGGGCGCCCGGTGAGCAGTTCTTC. It is translated as CASSESTPAGAPGEQFF.

This clonotype was counted ten times or more. The chain joins TRBV4-3 to TRBJ2-3; TRBD2 matches at 10 bases. Germline CDR1 LGHNA, CDR2 YSLEER. V shed 0 bases and J 2 bases; nucleotides not matched to a gene: 5. There are 17 residues in the CDR3. CDR3 in DNA: TGCGCCAGCAGCCAAGATAAGCTAGCGGGAGACACAGATACGCAGTATTTT. It yields the protein CASSQDKLAGDTDTQYF.

This clonotype was seen ten or more times. The chain is built from TRBV11-2 and TRBJ2-1, with 10 bases lining up with TRBD2. The CDR3 is made up of 14 amino acids. V trimming: 4 bases; J trimming: 9 bases; junction bases outside the gene matches: 6. CDR1 SGHAT and CDR2 FQNNGV come from the germline V gene. The CDR3 is CASSSPGTSVEQFF. The CDR3 nucleotides read TGTGCCAGCAGCTCTCCCGGGACTAGCGTTGAGCAGTTCTTC.

This clonotype was counted at least ten times. The V and J genes are TRBV12-3 or TRBV12-4 and TRBJ2-1; a possible D gene is TRBD1 (6 bases). There are 15 residues in the CDR3. The germline V and J ends were trimmed by 1 base and 9 bases, with 16 bases remaining between them. The CDR3 coding sequence is TGTGCCAGCAGTTTAGGTGCGAGAACAGGGTCTGAGCAGTTCTTC. This codes for CASSLGARTGSEQFF.